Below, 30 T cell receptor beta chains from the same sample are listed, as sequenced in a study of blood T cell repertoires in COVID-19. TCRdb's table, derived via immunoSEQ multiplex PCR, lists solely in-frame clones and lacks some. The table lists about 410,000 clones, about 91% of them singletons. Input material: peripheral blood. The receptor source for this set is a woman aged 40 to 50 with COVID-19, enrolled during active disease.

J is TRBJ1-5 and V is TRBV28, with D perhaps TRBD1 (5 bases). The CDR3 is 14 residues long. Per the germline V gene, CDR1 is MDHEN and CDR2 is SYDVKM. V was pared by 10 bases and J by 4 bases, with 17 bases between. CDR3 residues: CAITGTISNQPQHF. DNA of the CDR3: TGTGCCATAACTGGGACTATTTCAAATCAGCCCCAGCATTTT.

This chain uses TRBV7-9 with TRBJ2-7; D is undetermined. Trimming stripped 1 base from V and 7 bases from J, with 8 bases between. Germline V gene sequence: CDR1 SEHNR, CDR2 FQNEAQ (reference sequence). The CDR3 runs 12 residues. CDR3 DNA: TGTGCCAGCAGCTTAGGGGTCGGGGAGCAGTACTTC. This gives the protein CASSLGVGEQYF.

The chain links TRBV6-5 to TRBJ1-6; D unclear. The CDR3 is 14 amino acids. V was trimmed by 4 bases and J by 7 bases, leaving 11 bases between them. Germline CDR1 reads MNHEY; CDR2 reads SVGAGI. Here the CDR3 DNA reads TGTGCCAGCAGTTTACCGGGGTTAAATTCACCCCTCCACTTT. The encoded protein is CASSLPGLNSPLHF.

CDR3 loop: CSASVTSGGAVGTDTQYF. Written as DNA, the CDR3 is TGCAGTGCTAGTGTGACTAGCGGGGGGGCCGTTGGCACAGATACGCAGTATTTT. The chain employs TRBV20-1 and TRBJ2-3; 14 nucleotides match TRBD2. Trimming took 3 bases from V and 1 from J; bases not matched to a gene: 9. This CDR3 is built from 18 residues. CDR1 DFQATT and CDR2 SNEGSKA come from the germline V gene (reference sequence).

The CDR3 loop is CSASLGGGSGYTF. For the CDR3, the DNA is TGCAGTGCTAGTTTAGGAGGGGGCTCGGGCTACACCTTC. The V gene is TRBV20-1, the J gene TRBJ1-2; 7 bases are a match to TRBD1. In germline, CDR1 is DFQATT, CDR2 SNEGSKA (reference sequence). The length of the CDR3 is 13 residues. Losses at the gene ends were 3 bases for V and 8 bases for J; bases not matched to a gene: 9.

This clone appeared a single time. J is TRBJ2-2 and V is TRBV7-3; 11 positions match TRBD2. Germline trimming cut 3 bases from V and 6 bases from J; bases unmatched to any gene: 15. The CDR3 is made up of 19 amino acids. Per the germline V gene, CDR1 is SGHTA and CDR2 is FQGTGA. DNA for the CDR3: TGTGCCAGCAGCTTTACCGGTAGCGGGGGGGCGAATTTCGCCGGGGAGCTGTTTTTT. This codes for CASSFTGSGGANFAGELFF. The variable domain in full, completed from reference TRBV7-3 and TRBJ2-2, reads GAGVSQTPSNKVTEKGKYVELRCDPISGHTALYWYRQSLGQGPEFLIYFQGTGAADDSGLPNDRFFAVRPEGSVSTLKIQRTERGDSAVYLCASSFTGSGGANFAGELFFGEGSRLTVL.

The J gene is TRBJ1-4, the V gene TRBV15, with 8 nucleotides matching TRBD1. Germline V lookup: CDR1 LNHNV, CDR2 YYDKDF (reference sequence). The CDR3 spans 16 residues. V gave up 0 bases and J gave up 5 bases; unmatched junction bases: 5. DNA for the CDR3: TGTGCCACCAGCAGAGATGTGAGGACAGGGAATGAAAAACTGTTTTTT. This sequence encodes CATSRDVRTGNEKLFF.

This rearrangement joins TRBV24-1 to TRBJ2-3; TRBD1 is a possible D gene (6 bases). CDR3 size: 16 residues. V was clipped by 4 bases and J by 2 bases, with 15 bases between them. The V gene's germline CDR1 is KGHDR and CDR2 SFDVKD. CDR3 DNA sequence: TGTGCCACCAGTGACAACAGGGCCCCCACCACAGATACGCAGTATTTT. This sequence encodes CATSDNRAPTTDTQYF.

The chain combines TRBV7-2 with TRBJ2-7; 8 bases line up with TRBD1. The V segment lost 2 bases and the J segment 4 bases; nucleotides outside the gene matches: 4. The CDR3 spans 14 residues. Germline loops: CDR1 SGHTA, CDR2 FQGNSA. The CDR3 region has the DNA TGTGCCAGCAGCTTATACAGGGGGGCGTACGAGCAGTACTTC. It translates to CASSLYRGAYEQYF.

The CDR3, as DNA: TGCGCCAGCAGCCGACTGGGCAGGCGGGATTCTGGAAACACCATATATTTT. It codes for CASSRLGRRDSGNTIYF. This rearrangement joins TRBV5-1 to TRBJ1-3; D is undetermined. The CDR3 extends over 17 amino acids. Germline CDR1 and CDR2: SGHRS and YFSETQ. The V gene lost 4 bases and the J gene lost 1 base, with 18 bases spanning the gap.

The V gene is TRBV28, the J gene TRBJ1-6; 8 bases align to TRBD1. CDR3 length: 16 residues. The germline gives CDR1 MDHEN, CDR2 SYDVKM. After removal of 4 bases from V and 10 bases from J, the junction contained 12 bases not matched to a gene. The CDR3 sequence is CASSSSNRGSWSPLHF. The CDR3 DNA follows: TGTGCCAGCAGTTCGTCCAACAGGGGGAGTTGGTCACCCCTCCACTTT.

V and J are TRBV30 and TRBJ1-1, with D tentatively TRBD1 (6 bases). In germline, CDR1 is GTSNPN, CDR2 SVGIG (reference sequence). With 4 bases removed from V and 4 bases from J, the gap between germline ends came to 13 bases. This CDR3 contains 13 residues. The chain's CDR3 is CAWKEDSLTEAFF. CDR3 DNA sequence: TGTGCCTGGAAGGAGGACAGCCTCACTGAAGCTTTCTTT. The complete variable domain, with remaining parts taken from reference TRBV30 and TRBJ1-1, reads SQTIHQWPATLVQPVGSPLSLECTVEGTSNPNLYWYRQAAGRGLQLLFYSVGIGQISSEVPQNLSASRPQDRQFILSSKKLLLSDSGFYLCAWKEDSLTEAFFGQGTRLTVV.

CDR3 coding DNA: TGTGCCAGCAGCAAAGTCGGGGGAGGGGTTGGGACCCAGTACTTC. Amino acid sequence: CASSKVGGGVGTQYF. This chain joins TRBV21-1 and TRBJ2-5; whether TRBD2, the table's D call, matches the DNA was not checked. TRBV21-1 is a pseudogene segment. The CDR3 is made up of 15 amino acids.

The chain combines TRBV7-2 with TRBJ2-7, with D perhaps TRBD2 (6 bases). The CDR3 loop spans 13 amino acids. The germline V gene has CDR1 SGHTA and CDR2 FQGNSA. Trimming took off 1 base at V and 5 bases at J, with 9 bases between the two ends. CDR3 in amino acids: CASSLGWGDEQYF. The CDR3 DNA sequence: TGTGCCAGCAGCTTAGGATGGGGGGACGAGCAGTACTTC.

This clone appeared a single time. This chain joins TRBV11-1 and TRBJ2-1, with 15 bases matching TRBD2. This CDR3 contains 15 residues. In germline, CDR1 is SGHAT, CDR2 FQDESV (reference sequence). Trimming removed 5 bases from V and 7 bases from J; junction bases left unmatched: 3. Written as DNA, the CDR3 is TGTGCCAGCAGCCCCGGGACTAGCGGGAGGAATGAGCAGTTCTTC. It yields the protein CASSPGTSGRNEQFF.

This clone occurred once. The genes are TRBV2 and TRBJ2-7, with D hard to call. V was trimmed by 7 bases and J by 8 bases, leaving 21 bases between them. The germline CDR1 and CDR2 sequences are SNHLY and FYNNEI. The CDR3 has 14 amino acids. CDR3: CASTLEKASTKQYF. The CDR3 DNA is TGTGCCAGCACCTTGGAGAAAGCTTCTACGAAGCAGTACTTC. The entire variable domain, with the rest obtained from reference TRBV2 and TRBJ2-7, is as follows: EPEVTQTPSHQVTQMGQEVILRCVPISNHLYFYWYRQILGQKVEFLVSFYNNEISEKSEIFDDQFSVERPDGSNFTLKIRSTKLEDSAMYFCASTLEKASTKQYFGPGTRLTVT.

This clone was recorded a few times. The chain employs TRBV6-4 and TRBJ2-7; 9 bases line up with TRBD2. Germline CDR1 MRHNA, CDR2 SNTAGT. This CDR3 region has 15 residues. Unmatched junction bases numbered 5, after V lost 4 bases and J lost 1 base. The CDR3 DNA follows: TGTGCCAGCAGTGTCTCTAGCGGGGAGTCCTACGAGCAGTACTTC. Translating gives CASSVSSGESYEQYF.

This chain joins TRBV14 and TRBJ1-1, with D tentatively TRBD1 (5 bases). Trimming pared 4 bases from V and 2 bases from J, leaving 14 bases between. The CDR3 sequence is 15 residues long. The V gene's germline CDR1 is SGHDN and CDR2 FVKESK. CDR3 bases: TGTGCCAGCAGCCGGTTGGACACCACCAACACTGAAGCTTTCTTT. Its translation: CASSRLDTTNTEAFF. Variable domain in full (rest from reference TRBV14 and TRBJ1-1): EAGVTQFPSHSVIEKGQTVTLRCDPISGHDNLYWYRRVMGKEIKFLLHFVKESKQDESGMPNNRFLAERTGGTYSTLKVQPAELEDSGVYFCASSRLDTTNTEAFFGQGTRLTVV.

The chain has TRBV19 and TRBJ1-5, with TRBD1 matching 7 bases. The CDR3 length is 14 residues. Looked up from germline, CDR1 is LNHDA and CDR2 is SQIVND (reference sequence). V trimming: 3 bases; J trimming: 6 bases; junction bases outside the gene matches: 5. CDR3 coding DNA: TGTGCCAGTAGTATCTTAGGGGGCAGTCAGCCCCAGCATTTT. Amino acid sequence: CASSILGGSQPQHF.

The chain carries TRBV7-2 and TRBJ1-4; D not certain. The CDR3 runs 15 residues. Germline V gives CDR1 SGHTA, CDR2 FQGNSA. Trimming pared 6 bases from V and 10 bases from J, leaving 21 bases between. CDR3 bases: TGTGCCAGCAGTCGAAGCGGCAGGCCAGAAGGAAAACTGTTTTTT. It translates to CASSRSGRPEGKLFF.

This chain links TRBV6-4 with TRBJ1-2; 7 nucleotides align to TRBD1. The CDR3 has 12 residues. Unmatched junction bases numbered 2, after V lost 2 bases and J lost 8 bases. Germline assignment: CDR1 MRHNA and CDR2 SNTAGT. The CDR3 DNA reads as TGTGCCAGCAGTGACAGGGGGCGCGGCTACACCTTC. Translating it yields CASSDRGRGYTF.

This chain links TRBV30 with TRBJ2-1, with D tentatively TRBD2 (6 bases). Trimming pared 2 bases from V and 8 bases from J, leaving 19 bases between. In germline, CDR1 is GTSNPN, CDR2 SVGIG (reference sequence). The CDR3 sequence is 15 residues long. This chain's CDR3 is CAWSKGGTAWDEQFF. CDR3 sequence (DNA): TGTGCCTGGAGTAAGGGCGGGACTGCCTGGGATGAGCAGTTCTTC.

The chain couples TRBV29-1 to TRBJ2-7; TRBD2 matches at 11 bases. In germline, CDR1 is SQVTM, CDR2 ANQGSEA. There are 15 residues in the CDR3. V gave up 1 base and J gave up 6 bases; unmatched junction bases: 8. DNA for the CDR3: TGCAGCGTTGAAGGACTAGCGGGGCTCCGGGCCGAGCAGTACTTC. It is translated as CSVEGLAGLRAEQYF.

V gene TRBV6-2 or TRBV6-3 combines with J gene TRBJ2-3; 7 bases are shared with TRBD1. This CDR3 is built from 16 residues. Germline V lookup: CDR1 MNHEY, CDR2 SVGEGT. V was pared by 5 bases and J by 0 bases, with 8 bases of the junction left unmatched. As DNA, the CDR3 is TGTGCCAGCAGTCGCAACAGGGGAATAAGCACAGATACGCAGTATTTT. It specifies CASSRNRGISTDTQYF.

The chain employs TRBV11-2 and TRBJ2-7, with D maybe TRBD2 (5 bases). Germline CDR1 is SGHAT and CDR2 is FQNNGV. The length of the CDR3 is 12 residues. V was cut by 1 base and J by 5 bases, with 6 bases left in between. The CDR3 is CASSLVRDEQYF. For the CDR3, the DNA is TGTGCCAGCAGCTTAGTGAGGGACGAGCAGTACTTC.

The CDR3 here is CASSPPGTGNMNTEAFF. The DNA for the CDR3 is TGTGCCAGCTCACCGCCCGGGACAGGTAACATGAACACTGAAGCTTTCTTT. The chain combines TRBV18 with TRBJ1-1; 8 bases line up with TRBD1. Germline trimming cut 3 bases from V and 0 bases from J; bases unmatched to any gene: 9. This CDR3 has 17 amino acids. Germline V CDR1 and CDR2: KGHSH, LQKENI.

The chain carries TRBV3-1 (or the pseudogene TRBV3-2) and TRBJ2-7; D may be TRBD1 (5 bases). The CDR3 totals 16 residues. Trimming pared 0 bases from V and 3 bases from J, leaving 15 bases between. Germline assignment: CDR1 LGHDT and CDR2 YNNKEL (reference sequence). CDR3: CASSQDFAGPLYEQYF. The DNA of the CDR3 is TGTGCCAGCAGCCAAGATTTTGCAGGGCCACTCTACGAGCAGTACTTC.

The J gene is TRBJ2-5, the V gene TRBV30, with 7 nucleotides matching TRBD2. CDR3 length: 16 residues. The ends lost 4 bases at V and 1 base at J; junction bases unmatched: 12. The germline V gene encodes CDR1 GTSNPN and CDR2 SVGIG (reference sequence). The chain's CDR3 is CAWNRDYPTSQETQYF. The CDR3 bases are TGTGCCTGGAACCGGGACTACCCGACTTCCCAAGAGACCCAGTACTTC. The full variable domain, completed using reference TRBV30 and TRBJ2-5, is SQTIHQWPATLVQPVGSPLSLECTVEGTSNPNLYWYRQAAGRGLQLLFYSVGIGQISSEVPQNLSASRPQDRQFILSSKKLLLSDSGFYLCAWNRDYPTSQETQYFGPGTRLLVL.

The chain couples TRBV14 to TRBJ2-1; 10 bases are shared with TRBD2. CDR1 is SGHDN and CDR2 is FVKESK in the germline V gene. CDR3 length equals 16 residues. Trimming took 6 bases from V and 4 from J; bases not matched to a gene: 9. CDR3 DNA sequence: TGTGCCAGCAGACACACTCTAGCGGGAGTATACAATGAGCAGTTCTTC. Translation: CASRHTLAGVYNEQFF.

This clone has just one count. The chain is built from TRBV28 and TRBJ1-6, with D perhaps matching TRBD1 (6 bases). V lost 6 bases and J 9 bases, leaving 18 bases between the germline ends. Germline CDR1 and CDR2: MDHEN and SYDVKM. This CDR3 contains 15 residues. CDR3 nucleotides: TGTGCCAGCAGCAAACAGACAGGTATAGGTTCACCCCTCCACTTT. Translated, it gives CASSKQTGIGSPLHF.